A single sample is the source of the 8 T cell receptor beta chains below, sequenced in a study of human T cells and chemical hapten exposure. TCRdb re-derived calls from the RACE reads in MiXCR, one entry per CDR3 protein. Altogether 300,000 to 350,000 distinct CDR3 sequences are present, around 7% being singletons, with the ten largest covering around 8.4%. As for time point: patch test 1, 2 weeks after DPC sensitization. The treatment was: therapeutic diphenylcyclopropenone sensitization with weekly scalp DPC. Here the sequenced sample was whole blood, taken in connection with sensitization to the hapten diphenylcyclopropenone (DPC). The receptors derive from a woman aged 18-30 years with alopecia areata. Some clones in this sample may be carry-over from other donors' samples.

A few counts support this clonotype. The chain recombines TRBV2 with TRBJ2-3; no definite D call. With 3 bases removed from V and 6 bases from J, the gap between germline ends came to 7 bases. The CDR3 length is 12 residues. Germline V gene data show CDR1 as SNHLY and CDR2 as FYNNEI. The CDR3 sequence: CASSDLRDTQYF. DNA for the CDR3: TGTGCCAGCAGTGATTTGCGTGATACGCAGTATTTT. The full variable domain, with the rest looked up from reference TRBV2 and TRBJ2-3, is EPEVTQTPSHQVTQMGQEVILRCVPISNHLYFYWYRQILGQKVEFLVSFYNNEISEKSEIFDDQFSVERPDGSNFTLKIRSTKLEDSAMYFCASSDLRDTQYFGPGTRLTVL.

This rearrangement joins TRBV11-2 to TRBJ1-4, with 8 bases that match TRBD1. V gave up 5 bases and J gave up 0 bases; unmatched junction bases: 5. The CDR3 consists of 16 residues. Germline values: CDR1 SGHAT, CDR2 FQNNGV. CDR3 sequence reads: CASSPTGGATNEKLFF. In DNA form, the CDR3 reads TGTGCCAGCAGCCCCACAGGGGGTGCAACTAATGAAAAACTGTTTTTT.

This chain uses TRBV5-1 with TRBJ2-1, with D perhaps TRBD2 (5 bases). Germline CDR1 SGHRS, CDR2 YFSETQ. Trimming pared 5 bases from V and 2 bases from J, leaving 11 bases between. There are 14 residues in the CDR3. CDR3 in DNA: TGCGCCAGCAGTAAGGGAGAAGCCTACAATGAGCAGTTCTTC. Residues: CASSKGEAYNEQFF.

The rearrangement uses TRBV24-1 and TRBJ1-2, with D hard to call. Germline CDR1 KGHDR, CDR2 SFDVKD. Trimming took 5 bases from V and 3 from J, leaving 6 bases between them. The CDR3 consists of 12 residues. The DNA for the CDR3 is TGTGCCACCAGTGGTCGGGACTATGGCTACACCTTC. Translated: CATSGRDYGYTF.

In its sample, this clonotype was seen a few times. The V and J genes are TRBV21-1 and TRBJ1-1. TRBV21-1 is a documented pseudogene. CDR3 length equals 15 residues. DNA for the CDR3: TGTGCCAGCAGCAAACTCACAGAGATGAACACTGAAGCTTTCTTT. Protein: CASSKLTEMNTEAFF.

This clonotype has at least ten counts. The V call is TRBV5-1, the J call TRBJ2-3; 7 bases are a match to TRBD2. Germline assignment: CDR1 SGHRS and CDR2 YFSETQ. Trimming at V came to 0 bases and at J to 1 base, leaving 2 bases not matched to a gene. This CDR3 contains 15 residues. CDR3: CASSLGSGGTDTQYF. CDR3 in DNA: TGCGCCAGCAGCTTGGGAAGCGGGGGCACAGATACGCAGTATTTT.

Regarding this clonotype: Possible read error: a much larger clone is one base away. The chain has TRBV6-2 or TRBV6-3 and TRBJ1-5, with TRBD1 as a possible D gene (5 bases). Trimming removed 4 bases at V and 5 bases at J, with 6 bases between. The length of the CDR3 is 12 residues. Germline V gives CDR1 MNHEY, CDR2 SVGEGT. This CDR3 reads CASSWGYQPQHF. Written as DNA, the CDR3 is TGTGCCAGCAGTTGGGGCTATCAGCCCCAGCATTTT.

The CDR3 DNA is TGCGCCAGCAGCCAAGATTCCCGATCCAACTATGGCTACACCTTC. It encodes CASSQDSRSNYGYTF. The V and J genes are TRBV4-3 and TRBJ1-2; no clear D gene. The ends were cut back, 0 bases at V and 2 bases at J, with 10 bases in the middle. The CDR3 loop spans 15 amino acids. CDR1 and CDR2 (germline): LGHNA, YSLEER.